The 28 T cell receptor beta chains below all came from one sample that was sequenced in a study of metastatic and nonmetastatic thyroid tumors. Through MiXCR, TCRdb re-clonotyped the PCR reads. The sample lists 40,000 or so clones, roughly 26% occurring once. There were no patients who had received any treatment before thyroid surgery. Sequences were obtained from blood. These receptors originate from a female donor with papillary thyroid cancer or a benign thyroid nodule (not recorded which). Some clones in this sample may be carry-over from other donors' samples.

This clone was seen more than once but under ten times. The CDR3 reads CASSLQGTPDTQYF. CDR3 sequence (DNA): TGTGCCAGCAGTTTACAGGGGACCCCAGATACGCAGTATTTT. The V and J genes are TRBV28 and TRBJ2-3; TRBD1 might be the D (6 bases). The CDR3 length is 14 residues. V was cut by 2 bases and J by 4 bases, with 10 bases left in between. Germline-derived CDR1 and CDR2 are MDHEN and SYDVKM.

This rearrangement joins TRBV11-1 to TRBJ2-3; D is uncertain. Germline V gives CDR1 SGHAT, CDR2 FQDESV (reference sequence). This CDR3 spans 13 amino acids. The V end lost 1 base, the J end lost 3 bases, and 5 bases lay between the germline ends. The DNA of the CDR3 is TGTGCCAGCAGCTTAGAATCGACAGATACGCAGTATTTT. It yields the protein CASSLESTDTQYF.

This clone has a count of ten or more. This chain links TRBV27 with TRBJ2-5; 12 nucleotides agree with TRBD2. The CDR3 totals 17 residues. Trimming removed 3 bases from V and 3 bases from J; junction bases left unmatched: 8. Germline V gene sequence: CDR1 MNHEY, CDR2 SMNVEV (reference sequence). The chain's CDR3 is CASSFPTSGGREETQYF. In nucleotides, the CDR3 is TGTGCCAGCAGTTTCCCGACTAGCGGGGGAAGGGAAGAGACCCAGTACTTC.

At least ten counts were recorded for this clone. This chain joins TRBV6-2 or TRBV6-3 and TRBJ2-3, with D possibly matching TRBD1 (6 bases). This CDR3 has 13 amino acids. Per the germline V gene, CDR1 is MNHEY and CDR2 is SVGEGT. Trimming shortened V by 5 bases and J by 1 base, and 7 bases separated the two germline ends. The CDR3 loop is CASSPGGTDTQYF. CDR3 coding DNA: TGTGCCAGCAGTCCAGGGGGCACAGATACGCAGTATTTT.

The DNA for the CDR3 is TGTGCCAGCAGTTACGGGGGAGACTCTGGAAACACCATATATTTT. Translated: CASSYGGDSGNTIYF. V and J are TRBV6-2 or TRBV6-3 and TRBJ1-3; D may be TRBD1 (5 bases). CDR3 length equals 15 residues. Germline V gives CDR1 MNHEY, CDR2 SVGEGT. V was cut by 2 bases and J by 0 bases, with 8 bases left in between.

This clone was seen many times. This chain joins TRBV9 and TRBJ2-3; 7 nucleotides line up with TRBD1. J lost 0 bases, V lost 4 bases, and 5 bases had no gene match. Germline values: CDR1 SGDLS, CDR2 YYNGEE. The length of the CDR3 is 15 residues. CDR3 sequence: CASSPRTGSTDTQYF. CDR3 DNA: TGTGCCAGCAGCCCGAGGACAGGTAGCACAGATACGCAGTATTTT. Full variable domain (rest looked up from reference TRBV9 and TRBJ2-3): DSGVTQTPKHLITATGQRVTLRCSPRSGDLSVYWYQQSLDQGLQFLIQYYNGEERAKGNILERFSAQQFPDLHSELNLSSLELGDSALYFCASSPRTGSTDTQYFGPGTRLTVL.

This chain connects TRBV19 to TRBJ2-7; D remains ambiguous. The V end was cut by 11 bases, the J end by 6 bases, with 8 bases between. CDR1 and CDR2 (germline): LNHDA, SQIVND (reference sequence). There are 9 residues in the CDR3. CDR3 nucleotide sequence: TGTGCCCGGTCGCCCGAGCAGTACTTC. Translating it yields CARSPEQYF. The variable domain in full, completed from reference TRBV19 and TRBJ2-7, reads DGGITQSPKYLFRKEGQNVTLSCEQNLNHDAMYWYRQDPGQGLRLIYYSQIVNDFQKGDIAEGYSVSREKKESFPLTVTSAQKNPTAFYLCARSPEQYFGPGTRLTVT.

The J gene is TRBJ2-7, the V gene TRBV4-1, with D perhaps matching TRBD1 (6 bases). CDR3 length equals 15 residues. V was clipped by 4 bases and J by 0 bases, with 13 bases between them. From germline, CDR1 is MGHRA and CDR2 YSYEKL. In nucleotides, the CDR3 is TGCGCCAGCAGCCCTGGGACACTTGTCTCCTACGAGCAGTACTTC. Encoded protein: CASSPGTLVSYEQYF.

As regards this clone: One end of the junction varies from germline; a read error may be responsible. The chain is built from TRBV7-8 and TRBJ2-3, with 7 bases lining up with TRBD2. The germline V gene has CDR1 SGHVS and CDR2 FQNEAQ. There are 15 residues in the CDR3. The CDR3 is CATKGGLEGADTKYF. CDR3 sequence (DNA): TGTGCCACCAAGGGAGGACTAGAGGGAGCAGATACGAAGTATTTT. Combining the CDR3 with reference TRBV7-8 and TRBJ2-3 gives the whole variable domain GAGVSQSPRYKVAKRGQDVALRCDPISGHVSLFWYQQALGQGPEFLTYFQNEAQLDKSGLPSDRFFAERPEGSVSTLKIQRTQQEDSAVYLCATKGGLEGADTKYFGPGTRLTVL.

The chain employs TRBV20-1 and TRBJ2-2; the D gene is possibly TRBD1 (5 bases). This CDR3 is built from 15 residues. Germline CDR1 and CDR2: DFQATT and SNEGSKA (reference sequence). The V end was cut by 3 bases, the J end by 2 bases, with 13 bases between. The CDR3 sequence is CSARGRVRNTGELFF. The CDR3 DNA sequence: TGCAGTGCTAGGGGCAGGGTGCGTAACACCGGGGAGCTGTTTTTT.

This rearrangement joins TRBV11-2 to TRBJ2-1; 8 bases are a match to TRBD1. The CDR3 is 14 amino acids. After removal of 6 bases from V and 9 bases from J, the junction contained 10 bases not matched to a gene. Germline CDR1 reads SGHAT; CDR2 reads FQNNGV. The CDR3 DNA reads as TGTGCCAGCAGTTCTGGCAACAGGGGGATTGAGCAGTTCTTC. Its translation is CASSSGNRGIEQFF.

The rearrangement links TRBV11-3 to TRBJ2-2, with 8 bases identical to TRBD2. This CDR3 comprises 14 residues. Germline V gives CDR1 SGHNT, CDR2 YENEEA. V trimming: 6 bases; J trimming: 6 bases; junction bases outside the gene matches: 6. The CDR3 sequence: CASSPGLGAGELFF. CDR3 coding DNA: TGTGCCAGCAGTCCGGGACTAGGCGCCGGGGAGCTGTTTTTT.

This clone was seen at least ten times. The sample carries other DNA sequences with the same CDR3. The V gene is TRBV20-1, the J gene TRBJ2-2; D is unclear. Germline values: CDR1 DFQATT, CDR2 SNEGSKA (reference sequence). The CDR3 runs to 14 residues. V was trimmed by 0 bases and J by 3 bases, leaving 8 bases between them. Here the CDR3 reads CSARDGRDTGELFF. For the CDR3, the DNA is TGCAGTGCTAGAGATGGAAGGGACACCGGGGAGCTGTTTTTT.

J is TRBJ2-7 and V is TRBV9; TRBD2 matches at 10 bases. Germline V lookup: CDR1 SGDLS, CDR2 YYNGEE. The CDR3 runs to 18 residues. V trimming: 0 bases; J trimming: 2 bases; junction bases outside the gene matches: 11. CDR3 amino acids: CASSVDGRGLAGAYEQYF. The CDR3 bases are TGTGCCAGCAGCGTAGACGGTAGGGGCCTAGCGGGGGCCTACGAGCAGTACTTC.

This clone is medium-sized within its sample. V usage is TRBV28 and J usage is TRBJ2-4; D gene unclear. Trimming cost V 6 bases and J 0 bases, with 12 bases left between them. Germline loops: CDR1 MDHEN, CDR2 SYDVKM. This CDR3 has 15 amino acids. CDR3 nucleotides: TGTGCCAGCAGCCGTGAGAGGTTAGCCAAAAACATTCAGTACTTC. The encoded protein is CASSRERLAKNIQYF.

This clone has at least ten counts. The rearrangement uses TRBV20-1 and TRBJ2-1; D not resolved. In germline, CDR1 is DFQATT, CDR2 SNEGSKA (reference sequence). The CDR3 extends over 14 amino acids. Deletions cut 3 bases from V and 3 bases from J, with 12 bases between. CDR3 bases: TGCAGTGCTAGGACACTTGGGTTCTACAATGAGCAGTTCTTC. It specifies CSARTLGFYNEQFF.

This clone was found once. This sequence joins TRBV9 and TRBJ2-3; a possible D gene is TRBD2 (5 bases). V lost 2 bases to trimming and J lost 0 bases, with 16 bases between them. Germline CDR1 and CDR2: SGDLS and YYNGEE. The CDR3 runs to 17 residues. In DNA, the CDR3 is TGTGCCAGCAGCGTCCGCGGAGGTGATCCTAGCACAGATACGCAGTATTTT. Its protein is CASSVRGGDPSTDTQYF.

Within the sample, this clone is medium-sized. V is TRBV28 and J is TRBJ1-1; a possible D gene is TRBD1 (5 bases). Per germline, CDR1 MDHEN and CDR2 SYDVKM. Trimming took off 3 bases at V and 7 bases at J, with 18 bases between the two ends. This CDR3 region has 15 residues. The CDR3 nucleotides read TGTGCCAGCAGTTTCTATCCGGGCAGGGATCTTGAAGCTTTCTTT. Its translation is CASSFYPGRDLEAFF.

The rearrangement links TRBV30 to TRBJ2-7; unclear D gene. Looked up from germline, CDR1 is GTSNPN and CDR2 is SVGIG (reference sequence). The CDR3 runs 11 residues. V was clipped by 5 bases and J by 3 bases, with 8 bases between them. The CDR3 region is CAWQDVYEQYF. CDR3 bases: TGTGCCTGGCAGGATGTCTACGAGCAGTACTTC.

This clone was seen ten or more times. The V gene is TRBV4-3, the J gene TRBJ1-6, with D unclear. V was cut by 2 bases and J by 0 bases, with 17 bases left in between. This CDR3 comprises 19 residues. CDR1 is LGHNA and CDR2 is YSLEER in the germline V gene. The CDR3 DNA sequence: TGCGCCAGCAGCCAAACCCCAGGAGAAGAGAGCTCCTATAATTCACCCCTCCACTTT. Its protein is CASSQTPGEESSYNSPLHF.

This clone was detected many times. J is TRBJ2-1 and V is TRBV2, with 8 bases identical to TRBD1. The CDR3 is made up of 14 amino acids. After removal of 8 bases from V and 7 bases from J, the junction contained 10 bases not matched to a gene. Germline V CDR1 and CDR2: SNHLY, FYNNEI. CDR3 coding DNA: TGTGCCAGCCTTCTTGACAGGGGTGGTAATGAGCAGTTCTTC. It is translated as CASLLDRGGNEQFF.

This sequence joins TRBV12-3 or TRBV12-4 and TRBJ1-2; perhaps TRBD1 as D (6 bases). The CDR3 consists of 14 residues. Trimming took off 7 bases at V and 7 bases at J, with 19 bases between the two ends. This CDR3 reads CASTPRPGAGGYTF. The CDR3 DNA sequence: TGTGCCAGCACCCCTAGGCCGGGGGCGGGTGGCTACACCTTC.

In this sample, this clone turned up many times. V gene TRBV5-4 combines with J gene TRBJ2-2, with D perhaps matching TRBD2 (7 bases). Looked up from germline, CDR1 is SGHNT and CDR2 is YYREEE (reference sequence). The V end was cut by 3 bases, the J end by 0 bases, with 15 bases between. This CDR3 is 17 amino acids long. The CDR3 protein is CASSWGGRSPNTGELFF. The CDR3 nucleotides read TGTGCCAGCAGCTGGGGGGGCAGATCACCGAACACCGGGGAGCTGTTTTTT.

This clone is categorized as medium-sized (0.01 to 0.1%). The rearrangement uses TRBV6-2 or TRBV6-3 and TRBJ2-7; 7 positions match TRBD1. Germline CDR1 and CDR2: MNHEY and SVGEGT. The V and J ends lost 5 bases and 0 bases, in that order; junction bases with no gene match: 13. The CDR3 length is 17 residues. CDR3 amino acids: CASSRRGVGQSSYEQYF. DNA for the CDR3: TGTGCCAGCAGTCGCCGAGGAGTGGGACAGAGCTCCTACGAGCAGTACTTC.

This clone was counted between two and nine times. The V call is TRBV7-2, the J call TRBJ1-2; D unclear. This CDR3 is built from 12 residues. V lost 1 base to trimming and J lost 8 bases, with 8 bases between them. CDR1 SGHTA and CDR2 FQGNSA come from the germline V gene. The DNA for the CDR3 is TGTGCCAGCAGCTTAGTTACAAAAGGCTACACCTTC. Its translation is CASSLVTKGYTF.

A remark on this clone: One end of the junction is discordant with germline, which a read error may explain. Other DNA sequences within the sample encode an identical CDR3. The J gene is TRBJ1-2, the V gene TRBV6-1, with 7 nucleotides matching TRBD1. This CDR3 region has 15 residues. Germline V lookup: CDR1 MNHNS, CDR2 SASEGT. The CDR3 protein is CASSPTGQGGYGYTF. CDR3 DNA: TGTGCCAGTAGCCCAACAGGGCAGGGGGGCTATGGATACACCTTC.

This sequence joins TRBV4-1 and TRBJ1-5; 8 bases fit TRBD1. V shed 4 bases and J 2 bases; nucleotides not matched to a gene: 4. Germline CDR1 and CDR2: MGHRA and YSYEKL. The CDR3 sequence is 15 residues long. The CDR3 DNA follows: TGCGCCAGCAGCCCCCAGGACAGGGGCAATCAGCCCCAGCATTTT. It is translated as CASSPQDRGNQPQHF.

This clone was detected many times. The chain links TRBV11-2 to TRBJ2-1, with D uncertain. Trimming shortened V by 6 bases and J by 0 bases, and 12 bases separated the two germline ends. Germline lookup yields CDR1 SGHAT and CDR2 FQNNGV. The length of the CDR3 is 15 residues. The CDR3 DNA follows: TGTGCCAGCAGGCCAACTCAGAGCTCCTACAATGAGCAGTTCTTC. Translating gives CASRPTQSSYNEQFF.